This is a list of T cell receptor beta chains from one sample in a study of cytomegalovirus exposure and HLA in healthy donors. Repertoires were generated with immunoSEQ multiplex PCR, while TCRdb's copy carries only in-frame clones and drops some. The sample has roughly 350,000 clones, roughly 85% seen once. The material sequenced was PBMCs. The source is a woman aged 18-35 years in good health and CMV-seronegative. CDR3s include the opening cysteine and the closing phenylalanine or tryptophan. The order of the fields is clone size, J gene, D gene, V gene, CDR3 DNA, CDR3 protein. D genes are given only for firm matches. Expanded clones are given a class, and other clones once, few, many or no size at all.

>few|TRBJ2-7|TRBD1|TRBV11-2
TGTGCCAGCAGCTTGGGACAGGGGGGTTACGAGCAGTACTTC
CASSLGQGGYEQYF
>-|TRBJ2-3|-|TRBV20-1
TGCAGTGTCGGAGGGACAGATACGCAGTATTTT
CSVGGTDTQYF
>-|TRBJ2-2|-|TRBV7-3
TGTGCCAGCAGCTTAGCCAGACTACAAAACACCGGGGAGCTGTTTTTT
CASSLARLQNTGELFF
>once|TRBJ2-1|TRBD2|TRBV9
TGTGCCAGCAGCCCTCAGCCGGGACTAGCGGGAGGGCCTGTTACGAATGAGCAGTTCTTC
CASSPQPGLAGGPVTNEQFF
>-|TRBJ1-5|TRBD1|TRBV15
TGTGCCACCAGCAGAGAAAGAGGAGGGGGCGTTCGGCATTTT
CATSRERGGGVRHF
>once|TRBJ2-2|-|TRBV27
TGTGCCAGCAGTCTCAGGGGCCTAAACACCGGGGAGCTGTTTTTT
CASSLRGLNTGELFF
>-|TRBJ2-7|TRBD1|TRBV27
TGTGCCAGCAGTTTCGACAGGGTCCACGAGCAGTACTTC
CASSFDRVHEQYF
>-|TRBJ2-1|-|TRBV29-1
TGCAGCGTGGGAGGGGGCTCCTACAATGAGCAGTTCTTC
CSVGGGSYNEQFF
>-|TRBJ2-3|TRBD2|TRBV6-6
TGTGCCATCAGTGAGAGCTCTAGCGGGAGGACGCAGTATTTT
CAISESSSGRTQYF
>once|TRBJ2-3|-|TRBV19
TGTGCCAGTAGTATACGGGAGAGGGATACGCAGTATTTT
CASSIRERDTQYF
>-|TRBJ2-1|TRBD2|TRBV7-2
TGTGCCAGCAGCTCTGTAGCGGGAACCACCTACAATGAGCAGTTCTTC
CASSSVAGTTYNEQFF
>-|TRBJ2-7|TRBD2|TRBV5-1
TGCGCCAGCAGCTCGACTAGCGGGAGTTTTTACGAGCAGTACTTC
CASSSTSGSFYEQYF
>-|TRBJ2-7|TRBD1|TRBV4-3
TGCGCCAGCAGCCAAGCGGACAGGAGGTCGGGGGAGCAGTACTTC
CASSQADRRSGEQYF
>-|TRBJ2-5|-|TRBV30
TGTGCCTGTGCGGAGGGTCGAATGGAGACCCAGTACTTC
CACAEGRMETQYF
>-|TRBJ1-2|-|TRBV4-2
TGTGCCAGCAGCCAAGAAGCACCCACTAACTATGGCTACACCTTC
CASSQEAPTNYGYTF
>-|TRBJ2-7|TRBD2|TRBV5-1
TGCGCCAGCAGCTTGTTACCGAGCGGGGGAAGCTACGAGCAGTACTTC
CASSLLPSGGSYEQYF
>-|TRBJ2-3|TRBD2|TRBV19
TGTGCCAGTAGTCCGCCCGTACTAGCGGGAAGCACAGATACGCAGTATTTT
CASSPPVLAGSTDTQYF
>-|TRBJ1-1|-|TRBV4-1
TGCGCCAGCAGCCAAGTTGAGGGAAACACTGAAGCTTTCTTT
CASSQVEGNTEAFF
>-|TRBJ2-7|TRBD2|TRBV7-8
TGTGCCAGCAGCTTATCCCTGCGGGAGGTCTCCTACGAGCAGTACTTC
CASSLSLREVSYEQYF
>few|TRBJ1-2|TRBD1|TRBV19
TGTGCCAGTAGTCCCGGACAGGGTGCCGGCTACACCTTC
CASSPGQGAGYTF
>-|TRBJ2-3|-|TRBV27
TGTGCCAGCACTAAATTCGCGGAGAGCTTTAGCACAGATACGCAGTATTTT
CASTKFAESFSTDTQYF
>-|TRBJ1-2|-|TRBV4-2
TGTGCCAGCAGCCAAGACGTTGGCTACACCTTC
CASSQDVGYTF
>-|TRBJ1-1|-|TRBV27
TGTGCCAGCAGTTTCGGGGGGGCTGGTGAAGCTTTCTTT
CASSFGGAGEAFF
>-|TRBJ2-1|-|TRBV9
TGTGCCAGCAGCGTTGGCGCAGGCGTCTCCTACAATGAGCAGTTCTTC
CASSVGAGVSYNEQFF
>-|TRBJ2-7|-|TRBV27
TGTGCCAGCAGCCCGTGGGCTACCTACGAGCAGTACTTC
CASSPWATYEQYF
>-|TRBJ2-7|TRBD2|TRBV28
TGTGCCAGCAGTGAACCCACGGGGGGGAGCGGCGAGCAGTACTTC
CASSEPTGGSGEQYF
>once|TRBJ2-3|-|TRBV5-8
TGTGCCACTACTAGGGAGCGGATAAGCACAGATACGCAGTATTTT
CATTRERISTDTQYF
>once|TRBJ2-7|TRBD1|TRBV19
TGTGCCAGTAGTAGGGACAGCCTCTACGAGCAGTACTTC
CASSRDSLYEQYF